The clone carrying this T cell receptor (beta chain) occurred a few times. The antigen is undetermined. This sample is part of a study of cytomegalovirus exposure and HLA in healthy donors. General study results and limits: Reportedly, cytomegalovirus status was diagnosed with high sensitivity and specificity. It was assumed in the presence/absence analyses that sequencing depth was roughly uniform across donors. Cytomegalovirus-associated TCR beta chains were listed, numbering 150 to 200. Donors belonging to an Asian-associated ancestry cluster reportedly showed fewer N-insertions in productive TCRs than the approximately 670-donor mean, according to what a later analysis found.

The PCR was carried out with 60 Vbeta primers and 13 Jbeta primers. Sequencing used immunoSEQ multiplex PCR; TCRdb keeps in-frame clones, though not all of them. The table records some 95,000 clones, about four fifths of them present only once. Sequencing input: PBMCs. The sequence was collected from a woman aged 40-49 years in good health and CMV-seropositive.

CDR3 sequence: CASSPFRGQGNSPLHF. CDR3 in DNA: TGTGCCAGCAGCCCTTTCCGGGGACAGGGAAATTCACCCCTCCACTTT. The J gene is TRBJ1-6, the V gene TRBV5-6, with TRBD1 matching over 9 bases. Germline loops: CDR1 SGHDT, CDR2 YYEEEE. CDR3 length: 16 amino acids. The ends lost 4 bases at V and 7 bases at J; junction bases unmatched: 9.